The 21 T cell receptor beta chains reported below all come from one sample, sequenced in a study of T cell responses to AZD1222 COVID-19 vaccine. Produced via immunoSEQ multiplex PCR; TCRdb's table is partial and in-frame only. The sample yields about 100,000 clones, approximately 86% seen once. Specimen: peripheral blood, collected on day 0 of AZD1222 vaccination. The receptors shown here come from an adult in good health.

The chain carries TRBV7-2 and TRBJ2-5, with TRBD2 as a possible D gene (6 bases). The CDR3 spans 16 residues. CDR1 is SGHTA and CDR2 is FQGNSA in the germline V gene. V shed 1 base and J shed 4 bases, with 16 bases lying between them. CDR3 residues: CASSLVGTRRRETQYF. In DNA form, the CDR3 reads TGTGCCAGCAGCTTAGTAGGGACTCGCCGACGAGAGACCCAGTACTTC.

This clone was counted only a few times. V and J are TRBV6-5 and TRBJ2-7; 12 nucleotides match TRBD2. From germline, CDR1 is MNHEY and CDR2 SVGAGI. This CDR3 region has 14 residues. V dropped 6 bases and J dropped 3; count of bases not matched to a gene: 3. CDR3 coding DNA: TGTGCCAGCAGACGGACTAGCGGGAACTACGAGCAGTACTTC. Translating gives CASRRTSGNYEQYF.

The genes are TRBV5-1 and TRBJ1-4; 9 bases are shared with TRBD1. CDR3 length: 15 amino acids. The trim removed 4 bases at V and 8 bases at J, leaving 9 bases unmatched. Per the germline V gene, CDR1 is SGHRS and CDR2 is YFSETQ. The CDR3 spells CASSADRGWREKLFF. The CDR3 DNA reads as TGCGCCAGCAGCGCCGACAGGGGGTGGCGGGAAAAACTGTTTTTT.

J is TRBJ2-7 and V is TRBV5-6, with 7 bases lining up with TRBD1. Per the germline V gene, CDR1 is SGHDT and CDR2 is YYEEEE. V gave up 3 bases and J gave up 0 bases; unmatched junction bases: 6. The length of the CDR3 is 15 residues. This CDR3 is CASSSTGQSSYEQYF. The DNA for the CDR3 is TGTGCCAGCAGCTCGACAGGGCAGAGCTCCTACGAGCAGTACTTC.

The chain joins TRBV3-1 (or the pseudogene TRBV3-2) to TRBJ2-3, with D unclear. The CDR3 length is 13 residues. Germline V gives CDR1 LGHDT, CDR2 YNNKEL (reference sequence). Trimming removed 2 bases at V and 6 bases at J, with 9 bases between. CDR3 loop: CASSQINADTQYF. Here the CDR3 DNA reads TGTGCCAGCAGCCAAATTAACGCGGATACGCAGTATTTT.

The CDR3 DNA reads as TGTGCCAGCAGTTACTCGACCCTAGCGGGAGGGGCGTTCTTC. Amino acid sequence: CASSYSTLAGGAFF. The chain has TRBV6-2 or TRBV6-3 and TRBJ2-1; TRBD2 agrees at 12 bases. This CDR3 region has 14 residues. Germline assignment: CDR1 MNHEY and CDR2 SVGEGT. Trimming cost V 0 bases and J 15 bases; bases outside gene matches: 6.

The J gene is TRBJ1-2, the V gene TRBV19; D may be TRBD1 (5 bases). The V end was cut by 0 bases, the J end by 3 bases, with 11 bases between. Germline V gene data show CDR1 as LNHDA and CDR2 as SQIVND (reference sequence). This CDR3 has 15 amino acids. The DNA of the CDR3 is TGTGCCAGTAGTATAGACTCCCAGGGACACTATGGCTACACCTTC. Translating it yields CASSIDSQGHYGYTF.

This clone was observed a few times. The chain combines TRBV10-3 with TRBJ1-6, with 7 bases fitting TRBD1. The junction had 6 bases not matched to a gene; V was cut back by 1 base and J by 9 bases. CDR3 size: 15 residues. CDR1 and CDR2 from the germline V gene are ENHRY and SYGVKD. DNA for the CDR3: TGTGCCATCAGTGAGTTAAAAGGGGGCGGTTCACCCCTCCACTTT. It encodes CAISELKGGGSPLHF.

J is TRBJ2-2 and V is TRBV30; 8 positions match TRBD1. This CDR3 region has 14 residues. The germline V gene has CDR1 GTSNPN and CDR2 SVGIG (reference sequence). The CDR3 nucleotides are TGTGCAGGAAGGCAGGGGGCAAACACCGGGGAGCTGTTTTTT. Amino acids: CAGRQGANTGELFF.

V gene TRBV7-3 combines with J gene TRBJ1-4; no clear D gene. This CDR3 comprises 18 residues. The V gene lost 1 base and the J gene lost 0 bases, with 15 bases spanning the gap. CDR1 is SGHTA and CDR2 is FQGTGA in the germline V gene. The chain's CDR3 is CASSLISPQVPTNEKLFF. The CDR3 region has the DNA TGTGCCAGCAGCTTAATAAGCCCCCAGGTACCAACTAATGAAAAACTGTTTTTT.

The chain links TRBV15 to TRBJ1-5; a weak D match, TRBD1 (6 bases). CDR1 and CDR2 from the germline V gene are LNHNV and YYDKDF (reference sequence). Trimming cost V 2 bases and J 1 base, with 9 bases left between them. The CDR3 runs 15 residues. As DNA, the CDR3 is TGTGCCACCAGCAGACAGGGGAACAGCAATCAGCCCCAGCATTTT. Protein: CATSRQGNSNQPQHF.

The gene calls are TRBV2 and TRBJ2-1, with TRBD2 matching over 9 bases. The CDR3 has 15 amino acids. CDR1 is SNHLY and CDR2 is FYNNEI in the germline V gene. The V segment lost 0 bases and the J segment 8 bases; nucleotides outside the gene matches: 5. Written as DNA, the CDR3 is TGTGCCAGCAGTGAAGCGGGCGGGGGGGCCTATGAGCAGTTCTTC. Translation gives CASSEAGGGAYEQFF. The full variable domain, rest sourced from reference TRBV2 and TRBJ2-1, is EPEVTQTPSHQVTQMGQEVILRCVPISNHLYFYWYRQILGQKVEFLVSFYNNEISEKSEIFDDQFSVERPDGSNFTLKIRSTKLEDSAMYFCASSEAGGGAYEQFFGPGTRLTVL.

The gene calls are TRBV6-5 and TRBJ2-5; D is possibly TRBD2 (6 bases). Deletions cut 6 bases from V and 7 bases from J, with 12 bases between. Germline V CDR1 and CDR2: MNHEY, SVGAGI. CDR3 length: 12 amino acids. CDR3 protein: CASRDYQRTQYF. CDR3 bases: TGTGCCAGCAGGGACTACCAGAGGACCCAGTACTTC.

The chain joins TRBV5-1 to TRBJ2-5; D call uncertain. The germline CDR1 and CDR2 sequences are SGHRS and YFSETQ. CDR3 length: 13 amino acids. V was pared by 0 bases and J by 5 bases, with 8 bases between. The CDR3 nucleotides read TGCGCCAGCAGCTTGGGACGGTCGGAGACCCAGTACTTC. This sequence encodes CASSLGRSETQYF.

This sequence joins TRBV7-9 and TRBJ2-2; 11 nucleotides line up with TRBD2. Germline V lookup: CDR1 SEHNR, CDR2 FQNEAQ (reference sequence). This CDR3 is 16 amino acids long. Trimming cost V 5 bases and J 7 bases; bases outside gene matches: 9. The CDR3 is CASSIGTSGGSGELFF. DNA for the CDR3: TGTGCCAGCAGCATCGGGACTAGCGGTGGTAGCGGGGAGCTGTTTTTT.

V gene TRBV19 combines with J gene TRBJ2-3, with D possibly being TRBD2 (5 bases). The CDR3 consists of 13 residues. The germline V gene encodes CDR1 LNHDA and CDR2 SQIVND (reference sequence). The V end was cut by 7 bases, the J end by 11 bases, with 19 bases between. DNA for the CDR3: TGTGCCAGTAAAAGGAGGACCGCCTTGTGGCAGTATTTT. This encodes CASKRRTALWQYF.

The CDR3 loop reads CASKTGTSWDGYTF. CDR3 nucleotide sequence: TGTGCCAGTAAAACAGGGACCTCCTGGGATGGCTACACCTTC. This chain uses TRBV19 with TRBJ1-2; a weak D match, TRBD1 (6 bases). CDR1 and CDR2 from the germline V gene are LNHDA and SQIVND (reference sequence). The CDR3 has 14 residues. The V end lost 7 bases, the J end lost 6 bases, and 18 bases lay between the germline ends.

CDR3 sequence reads: CASSPIQVASGNTIYF. The CDR3 DNA sequence: TGTGCCAGCTCACCAATACAAGTTGCCTCTGGAAACACCATATATTTT. The chain links TRBV18 to TRBJ1-3; no clear D. This CDR3 is built from 16 residues. Germline CDR1 KGHSH, CDR2 LQKENI. V lost 2 bases and J lost 0, with 11 bases in between.

This clone has just one count. This chain connects TRBV11-2 to TRBJ2-1; no clear D. The V gene's germline CDR1 is SGHAT and CDR2 FQNNGV. The CDR3 sequence is 11 residues long. V lost 3 bases and J lost 6, with 3 bases in between. The DNA of the CDR3 is TGTGCCAGCAGCTTGTCCAATGAGCAGTTCTTC. It yields the protein CASSLSNEQFF.

The rearrangement joins TRBV28 to TRBJ2-5; D may be TRBD2 (5 bases). CDR3 length: 11 amino acids. Germline V gene data show CDR1 as MDHEN and CDR2 as SYDVKM. V was pared by 5 bases and J by 7 bases, with 8 bases between. The CDR3 loop is CASSPSGTQYF. The CDR3 DNA follows: TGTGCCAGCAGTCCCAGCGGGACCCAGTACTTC.

This chain links TRBV7-9 with TRBJ2-3; D remains unclear. Trimming took 3 bases from V and 1 from J, leaving 2 bases between them. The CDR3 extends over 12 amino acids. CDR1 SEHNR and CDR2 FQNEAQ come from the germline V gene (reference sequence). CDR3: CASSFGTDTQYF. The DNA for the CDR3 is TGTGCCAGCAGCTTCGGCACAGATACGCAGTATTTT.